This paragraph reports one TCR beta chain. Its antigen remains unidentified. This specimen belongs to a study of Ad26.COV2.S vaccination and SARS-CoV-2 variants. Study overall: Doses of Ad26.COV2.S were injected into muscle once or twice, 56 days apart. Points from the study as a whole: Greater spike-specific TCR breadth was seen in vaccine recipients than in placebo recipients. Vaccinees and placebo recipients showed similar non-spike TCR breadth.

This CDR3 has 16 amino acids. After removal of 5 bases from V and 4 bases from J, the junction contained 13 bases not matched to a gene. The germline gives CDR1 MDHEN, CDR2 SYDVKM. The treatment: roughly 18 received Ad26.COV2.S at low or high dose, single or two shots; about 5 received placebo; per-sample allocation not given. Day 63 after the first injection of vaccine or placebo was the sampling time. SARS-CoV-2 spike from the Wuhan strain was encoded by the vaccine, an Ad26 vector. Produced via immunoSEQ multiplex PCR; TCRdb's table is partial and in-frame only. The table lists 300,000 to 350,000 clones, about 89% of them singletons.

V usage is TRBV28 and J usage is TRBJ1-1; TRBD1 aligns across 7 bases. The sequence derives from a person aged 18-65 years who received the Ad26.COV2.S COVID-19 vaccine or a placebo. The specimen comprised peripheral blood, sampled in a trial of Ad26.COV2.S vaccine versus placebo. In nucleotides, the CDR3 is TGTGCCAGCAGTCCAAGGGACAGATTTGAAGGCACTGAAGCTTTCTTT. It encodes CASSPRDRFEGTEAFF. Full variable domain (outside the CDR3, taken from reference TRBV28 and TRBJ1-1): DVKVTQSSRYLVKRTGEKVFLECVQDMDHENMFWYRQDPGLGLRLIYFSYDVKMKEKGDIPEGYSVSREKKERFSLILESASTNQTSMYLCASSPRDRFEGTEAFFGQGTRLTVV.